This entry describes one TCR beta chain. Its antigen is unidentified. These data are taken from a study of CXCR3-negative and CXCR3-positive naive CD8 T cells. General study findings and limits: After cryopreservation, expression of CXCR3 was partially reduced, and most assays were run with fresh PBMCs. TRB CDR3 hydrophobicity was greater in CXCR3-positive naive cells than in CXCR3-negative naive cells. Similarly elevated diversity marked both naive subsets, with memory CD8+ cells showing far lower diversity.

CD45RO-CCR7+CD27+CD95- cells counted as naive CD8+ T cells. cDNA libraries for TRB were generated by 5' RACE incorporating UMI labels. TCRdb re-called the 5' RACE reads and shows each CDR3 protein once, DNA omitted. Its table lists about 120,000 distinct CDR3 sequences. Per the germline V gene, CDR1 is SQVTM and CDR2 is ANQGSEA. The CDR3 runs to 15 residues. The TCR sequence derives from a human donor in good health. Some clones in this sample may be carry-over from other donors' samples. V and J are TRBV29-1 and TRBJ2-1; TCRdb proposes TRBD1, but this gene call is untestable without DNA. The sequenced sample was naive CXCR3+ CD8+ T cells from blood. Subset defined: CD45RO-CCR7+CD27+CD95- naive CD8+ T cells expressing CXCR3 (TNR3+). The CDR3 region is CSVSLPGHLNNEQFF.